These T cell receptor beta chains were read from a single sample in a study of OX40 agonist ivuxolimab in advanced cancers. Assay: immunoSEQ multiplex PCR; the TCRdb copy retains only in-frame clones and omits some. This sample yields 40,000 to 55,000 clones, of which about 88% are seen a single time; roughly 13% belongs to the top ten. The input for sequencing was CD4+ or CD8+ T cells sorted from blood, taken in a trial of the OX40 agonist ivuxolimab. These receptor sequences come from an adult with an advanced solid tumor such as melanoma, head and neck, liver or kidney cancer. Both conserved end residues are part of each CDR3. D genes are given only for firm matches. Size values are once, few and many counts, or a class for expanded clones, and some rows have none.

D gene,clone size,J gene,V gene,CDR3 protein,CDR3 DNA
.,.,TRBJ1-1,TRBV29-1,CSAHGGERRNTEAFF,TGCAGCGCTCACGGGGGCGAGCGGAGGAACACTGAAGCTTTCTTT
.,.,TRBJ1-5,TRBV11-2,CASSKDMYQPQHF,TGTGCCAGCAGCAAGGACATGTATCAGCCCCAGCATTTT
TRBD1,.,TRBJ1-5,TRBV15,CATSRELTGGGNQPQHF,TGTGCCACCAGCAGAGAACTGACAGGGGGCGGAAATCAGCCCCAGCATTTT
.,.,TRBJ1-6,TRBV5-1,CASSLAGWGPLHF,TGCGCCAGCAGCTTGGCAGGGTGGGGACCCCTCCACTTT
TRBD2,.,TRBJ2-7,TRBV7-2,CASSLTSGSYEQYF,TGTGCCAGCAGCTTGACTAGCGGATCCTACGAGCAGTACTTC
TRBD2,once,TRBJ2-1,TRBV11-3,CASSSRTSGTHNEQFF,TGTGCCAGCAGCTCCCGGACTAGCGGGACACACAATGAGCAGTTCTTC
TRBD1,few,TRBJ2-4,TRBV4-2,CASSQERQGAGDIQYF,TGTGCCAGCAGCCAAGAGAGACAGGGGGCGGGGGACATTCAGTACTTC
.,.,TRBJ2-7,TRBV7-8,CASSLGGAAREQYF,TGTGCCAGCAGCTTAGGTGGGGCTGCCAGGGAGCAGTACTTC
TRBD1,.,TRBJ2-7,TRBV4-1,CASSPGQGAYEQYF,TGCGCCAGCAGCCCTGGACAGGGTGCCTACGAGCAGTACTTC
TRBD1,once,TRBJ1-5,TRBV28,CASSLFPGGRAQPQHF,TGTGCCAGCAGTTTATTTCCAGGGGGGCGCGCTCAGCCCCAGCATTTT
TRBD1,.,TRBJ2-7,TRBV28,CASSPWDRSYEQYF,TGTGCCAGCAGCCCCTGGGACAGATCCTACGAGCAGTACTTC
.,.,TRBJ1-2,TRBV29-1,CSARDGRRGYTF,TGCAGTGCCCGGGACGGGCGTCGAGGCTACACCTTC
TRBD2,.,TRBJ2-3,TRBV4-2,CASSQARSGRTDTQYF,TGTGCCAGCAGCCAGGCCCGGAGCGGGAGGACAGATACGCAGTATTTT
.,.,TRBJ2-2,TRBV13,CASSLFGVTGELFF,TGTGCCAGCAGCTTATTCGGGGTTACCGGGGAGCTGTTTTTT
.,.,TRBJ1-1,TRBV19,CASSRDHYTEAFF,TGTGCCAGTAGCCGAGACCATTACACTGAAGCTTTCTTT
TRBD2,.,TRBJ2-1,TRBV5-1,CASSPAGSGSTYNEQFF,TGCGCCAGCAGCCCGGCCGGGAGCGGGAGTACCTACAATGAGCAGTTCTTC
.,once,TRBJ1-1,TRBV6-5,CASSSDTKNTEAFF,TGTGCCAGCAGTTCGGACACGAAGAACACTGAAGCTTTCTTT
TRBD2,.,TRBJ2-6,TRBV13,CASSFVYSGGSGANVLTF,TGTGCCAGCAGCTTCGTTTACAGCGGGGGGTCTGGGGCCAACGTCCTGACTTTC
.,.,TRBJ2-3,TRBV25-1,CASSETQGRTDTQYF,TGTGCCAGCAGTGAAACACAGGGACGCACAGATACGCAGTATTTT
TRBD1,.,TRBJ2-2,TRBV5-1,CASSWDRGTGELFF,TGCGCCAGCAGCTGGGACAGGGGGACCGGGGAGCTGTTTTTT
TRBD1,.,TRBJ2-7,TRBV5-1,CASSLGDREYEQYF,TGCGCCAGCAGCTTGGGGGACAGGGAGTACGAGCAGTACTTC
.,.,TRBJ2-7,TRBV27,CASSFGSPVSSYEQYF,TGTGCCAGCAGTTTTGGGTCCCCAGTGAGCTCCTACGAGCAGTACTTC
.,.,TRBJ1-2,TRBV7-2,CASSQWTASNYGYTF,TGTGCCAGCAGCCAATGGACGGCTTCGAACTATGGCTACACCTTC
TRBD1,.,TRBJ2-3,TRBV5-1,CASCKGSGTGGTDTQYF,TGCGCCAGCTGCAAGGGAAGCGGGACAGGGGGAACCGATACGCAGTATTTT
.,.,TRBJ2-1,TRBV15,CATSRGVEGWGEQFF,TGTGCCACCAGCAGAGGGGTTGAAGGGTGGGGGGAGCAGTTCTTC
.,medium-sized,TRBJ1-5,TRBV4-1,CASSQSSNQPQHF,TGCGCCAGCAGCCAATCGAGCAATCAGCCCCAGCATTTT
TRBD2,.,TRBJ2-7,TRBV5-4,CASNPAGGPREQYF,TGTGCCAGCAACCCGGCGGGAGGGCCCCGCGAGCAGTACTTC
.,.,TRBJ1-4,TRBV5-1,CASSLARGADEKLFF,TGCGCCAGCAGCTTGGCAAGGGGAGCGGACGAAAAACTGTTTTTT
.,once,TRBJ2-7,TRBV6-5,CASSYGTYEQYF,TGTGCCAGCAGTTATGGGACCTACGAGCAGTACTTC
.,.,TRBJ1-5,TRBV6-5,CASSYGGNNQPQHF,TGTGCCAGCAGTTACGGGGGGAACAATCAGCCCCAGCATTTT
.,.,TRBJ2-7,TRBV18,CASSPGGLPYEQYF,TGTGCCAGCTCCCCTGGGGGTCTACCCTACGAGCAGTACTTC
.,.,TRBJ1-2,TRBV5-6,CASQTRRLSDYGYTF,TGTGCCAGCCAGACTCGCAGGCTTTCCGACTATGGCTACACCTTC
.,once,TRBJ1-5,TRBV27,CASSRDSLLNQPQHF,TGTGCCAGCAGTCGCGACAGTCTATTAAATCAGCCCCAGCATTTT
.,once,TRBJ2-2,TRBV6-5,CASSSRTVTTGELFF,TGTGCCAGCAGTTCGCGAACAGTGACGACCGGGGAGCTGTTTTTT
TRBD1,few,TRBJ1-2,TRBV11-2,CASSPETGRYGYTF,TGTGCCAGCAGCCCAGAGACAGGGCGATATGGCTACACCTTC
.,.,TRBJ1-3,TRBV28,CATTPAGPRNTIYF,TGTGCCACCACTCCTGCGGGGCCTCGGAACACCATATATTTT
.,.,TRBJ1-5,TRBV6-1,CASRILGSNQPQHF,TGTGCCAGCAGGATACTGGGAAGCAATCAGCCCCAGCATTTT
.,.,TRBJ1-1,TRBV5-1,CASSITGPGTEAFF,TGCGCCAGCAGCATTACCGGGCCGGGCACTGAAGCTTTCTTT
TRBD2,.,TRBJ2-7,TRBV29-1,CSGRTSYEQYF,TGCAGCGGGCGGACTAGCTACGAGCAGTACTTC
.,.,TRBJ2-6,TRBV19,CASSMFRGLSSGANVLTF,TGTGCCAGTAGTATGTTCAGGGGCCTGAGCTCTGGGGCCAACGTCCTGACTTTC
TRBD1,.,TRBJ2-5,TRBV28,CASVQGGKETQYF,TGTGCCAGCGTACAGGGGGGAAAAGAGACCCAGTACTTC
TRBD2,.,TRBJ2-1,TRBV2,CASRRGAGGVLTSYNEQFF,TGTGCCAGCAGGAGGGGAGCGGGAGGGGTACTTACCTCCTACAATGAGCAGTTCTTC
TRBD2,medium-sized,TRBJ2-7,TRBV29-1,CSVETLAGASYEQYF,TGCAGCGTTGAAACACTAGCGGGAGCCTCCTACGAGCAGTACTTC
.,.,TRBJ1-1,TRBV5-8,CASSLGLGRAFF,TGTGCCAGCAGCTTGGGCCTAGGTCGGGCTTTCTTT
.,.,TRBJ1-3,TRBV7-6,CASSLSRASGNTIYF,TGTGCCAGCAGCTTAAGCAGGGCTTCTGGAAACACCATATATTTT
.,once,TRBJ1-1,TRBV30,CAWSVQVGTEAFF,TGTGCCTGGAGTGTACAGGTCGGGACTGAAGCTTTCTTT
.,.,TRBJ1-4,TRBV14,CASSQFGRGLTNEKLFF,TGTGCCAGCAGCCAATTCGGCAGGGGTTTAACTAATGAAAAACTGTTTTTT
TRBD1,few,TRBJ2-7,TRBV18,CASSPDRGGYEQYF,TGTGCCAGCTCACCCGACAGGGGGGGGTACGAGCAGTACTTC
.,.,TRBJ2-7,TRBV19,CASSMNPTYEQYF,TGTGCCAGTAGTATGAATCCTACTTACGAGCAGTACTTC
.,.,TRBJ2-6,TRBV6-6,CASSLASGANVLTF,TGTGCCAGCAGTTTAGCCTCTGGGGCCAACGTCCTGACTTTC
.,.,TRBJ2-2,TRBV9,CASSVFPMGGELFF,TGTGCCAGCAGCGTATTCCCCATGGGGGGGGAGCTGTTTTTT
TRBD2,.,TRBJ2-5,TRBV5-4,CASSLGLAGPQETQYF,TGTGCCAGCAGCTTGGGCCTAGCGGGACCCCAAGAGACCCAGTACTTC
TRBD2,few,TRBJ2-1,TRBV4-1,CASSRGTSGYYNEQFF,TGCGCCAGCAGCCGGGGGACTAGCGGCTACTACAATGAGCAGTTCTTC
TRBD1,.,TRBJ2-1,TRBV7-3,CASSPNRGLYNEQFF,TGTGCCAGCAGCCCGAACAGGGGGCTGTACAATGAGCAGTTCTTC
.,.,TRBJ1-1,TRBV29-1,CSAIRPGGGRTEAFF,TGCAGCGCTATACGTCCGGGGGGAGGTAGGACTGAAGCTTTCTTT
TRBD1,.,TRBJ2-7,TRBV6-5,CASTHQGEFEQYF,TGTGCCAGCACGCACCAGGGGGAGTTCGAGCAGTACTTC
TRBD1,.,TRBJ2-1,TRBV7-9,CASSFGQGLSSYNEQFF,TGTGCCAGCAGCTTCGGACAGGGACTTAGCTCCTACAATGAGCAGTTCTTC